This T cell receptor beta chain was captured in a study of blood T cell repertoires in COVID-19. Study as a whole: Sites across the United States, Italy and Spain contributed samples from acute and convalescent COVID-19. In each case, the material was cDNA or gDNA derived from T cells, B-cell-depleted T cells, or PBMCs.

Repertoires were generated with immunoSEQ multiplex PCR, while TCRdb's copy carries only in-frame clones and drops some. The sample consists of roughly 250,000 clones, approximately 79% of them appearing once. In regard to this clone: This sample includes further DNA sequences coding for the same CDR3.

Germline V lookup: CDR1 LGHDT, CDR2 YNNKEL (reference sequence). The CDR3 runs to 14 residues. The V gene lost 0 bases and the J gene lost 1 base, with 5 bases spanning the gap. The V call is TRBV3-1 (or the pseudogene TRBV3-2), the J call TRBJ2-3; D ambiguous. What was sequenced was peripheral blood. The receptor comes from a woman in her thirties or forties with active or convalescent COVID-19. The CDR3 sequence is CASSQDPGTDTQYF. The CDR3 nucleotides are TGTGCCAGCAGCCAAGATCCTGGCACAGATACGCAGTATTTT.